Detailed here is one T cell receptor beta chain. Germline V gene sequence: CDR1 MNHEY, CDR2 SVGEGT. V gave up 3 bases and J gave up 7 bases, with 13 bases separating them. The CDR3 loop spans 15 amino acids. This sample stems from a study of blood T cell repertoires in COVID-19. On the study more broadly: Sites in the United States, Italy and Spain provided acute and convalescent COVID-19 samples. PBMCs, B-cell-depleted T cells, or T cells provided the cDNA or gDNA that made up the material.

In the authors' methods: Reference gene primer amplification in the assay estimated nucleated cell counts. TCRdb keeps only in-frame clones here, not all; method: immunoSEQ multiplex PCR. D and trimming come from the DNA, and the V and J calls and clone size come from that table. The table includes approximately 170,000 clones, 80% to 90% detected once. The specimen sequenced was peripheral blood. The chain combines TRBV6-2 or TRBV6-3 with TRBJ1-6; D might be TRBD1 (6 bases). This TCR was recovered from a man aged 18 to 35 with active or convalescent COVID-19. CDR3 coding DNA: TGTGCCAGCAGTTATTCGAGGCAGGGGAATTCACCCCTCCACTTT. Translated: CASSYSRQGNSPLHF.